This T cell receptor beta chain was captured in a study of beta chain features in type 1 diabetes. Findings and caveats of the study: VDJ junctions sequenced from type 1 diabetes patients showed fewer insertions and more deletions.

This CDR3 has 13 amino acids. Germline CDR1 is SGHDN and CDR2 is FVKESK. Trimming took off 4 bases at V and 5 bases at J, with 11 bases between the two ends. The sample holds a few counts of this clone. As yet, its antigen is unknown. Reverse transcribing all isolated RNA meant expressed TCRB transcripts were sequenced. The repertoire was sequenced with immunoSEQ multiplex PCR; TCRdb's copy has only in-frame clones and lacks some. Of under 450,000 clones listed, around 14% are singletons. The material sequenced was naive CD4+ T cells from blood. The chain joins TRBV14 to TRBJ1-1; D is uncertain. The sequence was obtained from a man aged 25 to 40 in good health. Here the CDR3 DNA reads TGTGCCAGCAGCCGTGGAAGTACTACTGAAGCTTTCTTT. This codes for CASSRGSTTEAFF.